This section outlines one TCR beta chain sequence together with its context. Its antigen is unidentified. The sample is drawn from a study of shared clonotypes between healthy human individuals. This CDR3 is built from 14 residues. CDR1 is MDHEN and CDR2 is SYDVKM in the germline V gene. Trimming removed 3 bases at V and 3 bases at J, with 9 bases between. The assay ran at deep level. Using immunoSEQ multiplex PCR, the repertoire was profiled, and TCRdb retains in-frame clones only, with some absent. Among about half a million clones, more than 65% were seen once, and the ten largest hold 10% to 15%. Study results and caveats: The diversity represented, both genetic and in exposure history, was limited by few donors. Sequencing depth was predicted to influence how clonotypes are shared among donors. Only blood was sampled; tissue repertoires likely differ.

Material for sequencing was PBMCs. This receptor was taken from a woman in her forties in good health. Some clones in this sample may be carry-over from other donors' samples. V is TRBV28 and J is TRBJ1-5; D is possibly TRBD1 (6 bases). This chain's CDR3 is CASSLAGVNQPQHF. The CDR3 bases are TGTGCCAGCAGTTTGGCAGGGGTCAATCAGCCCCAGCATTTT.